The sequence of this T cell receptor (beta chain) was determined in a study of CD8 T cells in ankylosing spondylitis. Findings and limits, study-wide: Ankylosing spondylitis blood appeared to be characterized by a TCR beta motif of 8 or 9 highly homologous variants. Clones linked with disease were CD8+ and fairly uncommon in the peripheral blood. A number of the motif variants had already been described in reactive arthritis synovial fluid and blood.

Between the trimmed V and J ends, which lost 7 bases and 7 bases, there was a span of 14 bases. Germline V gene data show CDR1 as MGHDK and CDR2 as SYGVNS. This CDR3 is 12 amino acids long. Library preparation for TCR beta used quantitative 5'-RACE with molecular barcodes. TCRdb ran MiXCR on the 5' RACE reads and lists one entry per CDR3 protein. The data show fewer than 200,000 distinct CDR3 sequences, about 18% seen once. This clonotype was observed at least ten times. Antigen: not known. The chain combines TRBV25-1 with TRBJ2-7, with D perhaps matching TRBD2 (6 bases). The clonotype originates from a male donor aged 5 to 29 with ankylosing spondylitis or in good health (not recorded which). What was sequenced was blood, either unsorted or a sorted T cell fraction (not recorded which). CDR3: CASTGGNREQYF. The DNA of the CDR3 is TGTGCCAGCACTGGGGGGAATCGTGAGCAGTACTTC.